The TCR beta chain under discussion was sequenced for a study of response to subunit inactivated influenza vaccine. TCRdb re-analysed the RT-PCR reads in MiXCR, keeping a single row per CDR3 protein. The sample holds roughly 550,000 distinct CDR3 sequences, around 25% seen once. This clonotype was detected only a few times. The CDR3 spans 15 residues. The germline CDR1 and CDR2 sequences are DFQATT and SNEGSKA (reference sequence). V was trimmed by 3 bases and J by 5 bases, leaving 17 bases between them. Separately, the same data were catalogued under a study of T cells expressing NK-cell markers. This second report adds: Template switching by 5'RACE with UMIs generated the TCR beta cDNA. HCMV seropositivity characterized seven of the eight sequenced donors, and seronegativity one. Several donors' CD3+CD56-NKG2C+ cells were dominated by the same clonotypes. There remained a lack of clarity about HCMV specificity of expanded NKG2C+ T cell clones.

This chain links TRBV20-1 with TRBJ2-1; D is perhaps TRBD2 (5 bases). Sequenced here: CD4+ T cells sorted from PBMCs, sampled 11 to 12 days after vaccination. The clonotype was recovered from a man in his fifties or sixties who received an inactivated influenza vaccine. Written as DNA, the CDR3 is TGCAGTGCTAGTCCCCTAGCCGGGATTCACAATGAGCAGTTCTTC. It codes for CSASPLAGIHNEQFF.